The 25 T cell receptor beta chains listed next were all sequenced from one sample in a study of control samples from healthy donors and cancer patients. The repertoire was sequenced with immunoSEQ multiplex PCR; TCRdb's copy has only in-frame clones and lacks some. The data show roughly 86,000 clones, with just over 90% seen just once and under 4% held by the top ten. The source material was blood. These receptor sequences come from a woman younger than 30 in good health.

V is TRBV18 and J is TRBJ2-2; maybe TRBD2 (6 bases). The germline CDR1 and CDR2 sequences are KGHSH and LQKENI. V gave up 3 bases and J gave up 2 bases, with 7 bases separating them. This CDR3 has 14 amino acids. CDR3 bases: TGTGCCAGCTCACCGGGACTCAACACCGGGGAGCTGTTTTTT. As protein: CASSPGLNTGELFF.

The chain combines TRBV7-9 with TRBJ1-5; 7 bases line up with TRBD1. V lost 5 bases and J lost 3; bases outside the gene matches: 4. Germline CDR1 and CDR2: SEHNR and FQNEAQ (reference sequence). The CDR3 has 14 amino acids. The CDR3 sequence: CASSEDRDNQPQHF. CDR3 sequence (DNA): TGTGCCAGCAGCGAAGACAGGGACAATCAGCCCCAGCATTTT. Supplemented by reference TRBV7-9 and TRBJ1-5, the full variable domain reads DTGVSQNPRHKITKRGQNVTFRCDPISEHNRLYWYRQTLGQGPEFLTYFQNEAQLEKSRLLSDRFSAERPKGSFSTLEIQRTEQGDSAMYLCASSEDRDNQPQHFGDGTRLSIL.

The V and J genes are TRBV27 and TRBJ1-5, with 7 bases lining up with TRBD1. CDR3 size: 14 residues. The germline V gene encodes CDR1 MNHEY and CDR2 SMNVEV (reference sequence). Trimming at V came to 7 bases and at J to 3 bases, leaving 6 bases not matched to a gene. CDR3 coding DNA: TGTGCCAGCAACCAGGGGGGGGACAATCAGCCCCAGCATTTT. Translated: CASNQGGDNQPQHF.

The genes are TRBV7-3 and TRBJ2-7; 10 positions agree with TRBD1. CDR3 size: 14 residues. The germline V gene has CDR1 SGHTA and CDR2 FQGTGA. Germline trimming cut 5 bases from V and 3 bases from J; bases unmatched to any gene: 4. CDR3 loop: CASSAGTGDYEQYF. CDR3 coding DNA: TGTGCCAGCAGCGCCGGGACAGGGGACTACGAGCAGTACTTC.

This chain uses TRBV10-1 with TRBJ2-3, with D unclear. V lost 3 bases, J lost 5 bases, and 9 bases lay in between. From germline, CDR1 is WNHNN and CDR2 SYGVQD (reference sequence). CDR3 length: 13 residues. This chain's CDR3 is CASSDVLEDTQYF. CDR3 DNA sequence: TGCGCCAGCAGTGACGTTTTGGAAGATACGCAGTATTTT.

The genes are TRBV3-1 (or the pseudogene TRBV3-2) and TRBJ1-2; no clear D gene. The V end lost 2 bases, the J end lost 2 bases, and 6 bases lay between the germline ends. CDR3 length: 13 residues. Germline V CDR1 and CDR2: LGHDT, YNNKEL (reference sequence). The CDR3 protein is CASSQLENYGYTF. The CDR3, as DNA: TGTGCCAGCAGCCAATTGGAGAACTATGGCTACACCTTC.

This chain joins TRBV5-4 and TRBJ1-4, with TRBD1 as a possible D gene (6 bases). The germline V and J ends were trimmed by 0 bases and 5 bases, with 11 bases remaining between them. CDR1 and CDR2 from the germline V gene are SGHNT and YYREEE (reference sequence). There are 15 residues in the CDR3. DNA for the CDR3: TGTGCCAGCAGCTTGGGGGGACAAGTGAATGAAAAACTGTTTTTT. It encodes CASSLGGQVNEKLFF.

V gene TRBV28 combines with J gene TRBJ2-1; no definite D call. The CDR3 sequence is 13 residues long. Germline V gene data show CDR1 as MDHEN and CDR2 as SYDVKM. V shed 3 bases and J shed 6 bases, with 9 bases lying between them. The CDR3 loop reads CASSFFPINEQFF. The CDR3 DNA follows: TGTGCCAGCAGTTTTTTCCCCATCAATGAGCAGTTCTTC.

The chain couples TRBV2 to TRBJ2-5; weak D call: TRBD2 (6 bases). V lost 7 bases and J 4 bases, leaving 13 bases between the germline ends. CDR3 length: 13 amino acids. CDR1 is SNHLY and CDR2 is FYNNEI in the germline V gene. CDR3 region: CASIYGGGETQYF. CDR3 in DNA: TGTGCCAGCATCTACGGGGGAGGAGAGACCCAGTACTTC.

The chain is built from TRBV9 and TRBJ2-7; possibly TRBD1 or TRBD2 for D (6 bases each). The V end was cut by 3 bases, the J end by 0 bases, with 13 bases between. Germline loops: CDR1 SGDLS, CDR2 YYNGEE. The CDR3 spans 15 residues. This CDR3 is CASSAEEGGSYEQYF. CDR3 coding DNA: TGTGCCAGCAGCGCCGAGGAGGGGGGCTCCTACGAGCAGTACTTC.

The chain couples TRBV19 to TRBJ1-2; 7 nucleotides agree with TRBD1. In germline, CDR1 is LNHDA, CDR2 SQIVND (reference sequence). CDR3 length: 12 residues. V was pared by 6 bases and J by 4 bases, with 2 bases of the junction left unmatched. The CDR3 DNA reads TGTGCCAGTAGAGGGGGCAGCTATGGCTACACCTTC. Encoded protein: CASRGGSYGYTF.

This chain uses TRBV5-1 with TRBJ2-5, with D possibly matching TRBD1 (5 bases). Germline V CDR1 and CDR2: SGHRS, YFSETQ. V lost 1 base and J lost 5, with 15 bases in between. The CDR3 runs 15 residues. CDR3 amino acids: CASSLNTGSYETQYF. CDR3 DNA: TGCGCCAGCAGCTTGAACACAGGTAGCTACGAGACCCAGTACTTC.

The chain is built from TRBV20-1 and TRBJ1-1; D not certain. Germline loops: CDR1 DFQATT, CDR2 SNEGSKA (reference sequence). The CDR3 runs to 15 residues. Trimming removed 3 bases from V and 0 bases from J, with 14 bases in between. The CDR3 sequence is CSASSGRIMNTEAFF. CDR3 in DNA: TGCAGTGCTAGTTCCGGGCGCATAATGAACACTGAAGCTTTCTTT.

CDR3 sequence reads: CASSPRLAGALFQYF. The DNA for the CDR3 is TGTGCCAGCAGCCCCCGACTAGCGGGGGCTCTCTTTCAGTACTTC. The chain employs TRBV14 and TRBJ2-5, with 12 bases fitting TRBD2. Germline V lookup: CDR1 SGHDN, CDR2 FVKESK. J gave up 11 bases and V 4 bases, and 11 bases lay outside the gene matches. The CDR3 is 15 residues long.

The chain uses TRBV6-5 and TRBJ1-1; D unclear. The CDR3 has 13 residues. CDR1 and CDR2 from the germline V gene are MNHEY and SVGAGI. V lost 6 bases and J lost 0, with 8 bases in between. In DNA form, the CDR3 reads TGTGCCAGCAGGACAATCCTGAACACTGAAGCTTTCTTT. It codes for CASRTILNTEAFF.

The gene calls are TRBV6-5 and TRBJ2-7, with 8 nucleotides matching TRBD1. This CDR3 region has 12 residues. Trimming removed 6 bases from V and 5 bases from J; junction bases left unmatched: 3. Germline V gene data show CDR1 as MNHEY and CDR2 as SVGAGI. The CDR3 nucleotides are TGTGCCAGCAGACAGGGGGGTAACGAGCAGTACTTC. It encodes CASRQGGNEQYF.

CDR3 nucleotides: TGCGCCAGCAGCTTGGTTCTGGGGGGGGAGACCCAGTACTTC. It is translated as CASSLVLGGETQYF. The chain recombines TRBV5-1 with TRBJ2-5; 7 nucleotides agree with TRBD2. Germline V gene data show CDR1 as SGHRS and CDR2 as YFSETQ. The CDR3 is 14 amino acids. Losses at the gene ends were 0 bases for V and 5 bases for J; bases not matched to a gene: 4.

Written as DNA, the CDR3 is TGTGCCAGCAGTTACTCGATTCTGCGGAATTACGAGCAGTACTTC. It specifies CASSYSILRNYEQYF. V is TRBV6-5 and J is TRBJ2-7; no reliable D call. CDR1 MNHEY and CDR2 SVGAGI come from the germline V gene. The CDR3 extends over 15 amino acids. Trimming took 0 bases from V and 4 from J, leaving 13 bases between them.

CDR3 in amino acids: CASSQDKSSYNEQFF. In DNA, the CDR3 is TGTGCCAGCAGCCAAGACAAGAGCTCCTACAATGAGCAGTTCTTC. The chain joins TRBV4-2 to TRBJ2-1; D remains ambiguous. The germline V and J ends were trimmed by 0 bases and 0 bases, with 6 bases remaining between them. Germline loops: CDR1 LGHNA, CDR2 YNFKEQ. The CDR3 covers 15 residues.

This rearrangement joins TRBV7-9 to TRBJ2-1; tentatively, D is TRBD2 (6 bases). V shed 2 bases and J shed 7 bases, with 12 bases lying between them. Germline-derived CDR1 and CDR2 are SEHNR and FQNEAQ (reference sequence). This CDR3 is built from 14 residues. In DNA, the CDR3 is TGTGCCAGCAGCTTAAGTGCGGGGAGTAATGAGCAGTTCTTC. Protein: CASSLSAGSNEQFF. The variable domain in full, with the rest retrieved from reference TRBV7-9 and TRBJ2-1, is DTGVSQNPRHKITKRGQNVTFRCDPISEHNRLYWYRQTLGQGPEFLTYFQNEAQLEKSRLLSDRFSAERPKGSFSTLEIQRTEQGDSAMYLCASSLSAGSNEQFFGPGTRLTVL.

The V gene is TRBV6-4, the J gene TRBJ1-5; TRBD1 aligns across 7 bases. Unmatched junction bases numbered 1, after V lost 3 bases and J lost 2 bases. Per germline, CDR1 MRHNA and CDR2 SNTAGT. The CDR3 has 14 residues. In DNA, the CDR3 is TGTGCCAGCAGTGAAGGGGGCGGCAATCAGCCCCAGCATTTT. This sequence encodes CASSEGGGNQPQHF.

The V and J genes are TRBV6-2 or TRBV6-3 and TRBJ2-1, with D possibly being TRBD2 (5 bases). The CDR3 covers 14 residues. The V end was cut by 0 bases, the J end by 8 bases, with 11 bases between. Germline V gene data show CDR1 as MNHEY and CDR2 as SVGEGT. The CDR3 nucleotides are TGTGCCAGCAGTTACTCGAGGCTAGCAGATGAGCAGTTCTTC. It codes for CASSYSRLADEQFF.

V gene TRBV24-1 combines with J gene TRBJ2-5, with D unresolved. CDR1 is KGHDR, CDR2 SFDVKD, per germline. With 6 bases removed from V and 1 base from J, the gap between germline ends came to 5 bases. The CDR3 sequence is 12 residues long. CDR3 sequence reads: CATSNSQETQYF. CDR3 DNA: TGTGCCACCAGTAACTCCCAAGAGACCCAGTACTTC.

This clone was observed once. This chain uses TRBV14 with TRBJ1-1; tentative D call: TRBD1 (6 bases). V was shortened by 2 bases and J by 4 bases, with 14 bases between the two germline ends. Germline CDR1 reads SGHDN; CDR2 reads FVKESK. The CDR3 contains 15 residues. CDR3 amino acids: CASSQYQGLSTEAFF. The CDR3 coding sequence is TGTGCCAGCAGCCAATATCAGGGGCTGAGCACTGAAGCTTTCTTT. The full variable domain, its missing parts supplied by reference TRBV14 and TRBJ1-1, is EAGVTQFPSHSVIEKGQTVTLRCDPISGHDNLYWYRRVMGKEIKFLLHFVKESKQDESGMPNNRFLAERTGGTYSTLKVQPAELEDSGVYFCASSQYQGLSTEAFFGQGTRLTVV.

This clone was seen just once. V usage is TRBV18 and J usage is TRBJ1-5, with a possible D match to TRBD1 (5 bases). Germline V CDR1 and CDR2: KGHSH, LQKENI. Trimming cost V 3 bases and J 3 bases, with 15 bases left between them. The CDR3 runs to 16 residues. The CDR3 loop is CASSPFDQGLNQPQHF. CDR3 in DNA: TGTGCCAGCTCACCCTTTGACCAGGGTCTCAATCAGCCCCAGCATTTT.